The source of this TCR beta chain is a study of beta chain features in type 1 diabetes. The sequenced template was cDNA made from the entire isolated RNA. The method was immunoSEQ multiplex PCR; TCRdb's version includes in-frame clones alone and lacks a portion of them. The sample holds a few hundred thousand clones; roughly 9.8% are singletons and the top ten take approximately 0.55%. The study's findings and limits: A greater similarity of naive, central memory and Treg TCRB repertoires was seen among patients than among healthy donors. Within each of all four CD4+ subsets, Type 1 diabetes patients had TCRB CDR3s that were moderately but significantly shorter.

With regard to this clone: Its antigen is as yet unknown.

The receptor was isolated from a young man with type 1 diabetes. The source material was central memory CD4+ T cells from blood.

The chain's CDR3 is CASSPVQGEAHGYTF. As DNA, the CDR3 is TGCGCCAGCAGCCCGGTACAGGGAGAAGCTCATGGCTACACCTTC. This chain uses TRBV5-1 with TRBJ1-2; D may be TRBD1 (6 bases). Trimming shortened V by 4 bases and J by 6 bases, and 19 bases separated the two germline ends. Germline V lookup: CDR1 SGHRS, CDR2 YFSETQ. This CDR3 is 15 amino acids long.